Presented here are 15 T cell receptor beta chains from one specimen sequenced in a study of long-term antiretroviral therapy in people with HIV. They ran version v3.0 of the immunoSEQ assay at survey level. Sequenced by immunoSEQ multiplex PCR; TCRdb stores in-frame clones only, minus some. The data show about 24,000 clones, with about 76% seen just once and more than 15% held by the top ten. This sample comprised unsorted PBMCs, obtained at the start of antiretroviral therapy, before treatment. The receptors derive from a young woman with HIV.

By share of the sample, this clone is medium-sized. V and J are TRBV6-5 and TRBJ2-7; 10 nucleotides align to TRBD2. In germline, CDR1 is MNHEY, CDR2 SVGAGI. The CDR3 consists of 15 residues. Losses at the gene ends were 5 bases for V and 6 bases for J; bases not matched to a gene: 10. CDR3 region: CASSSKAGGPVEQYF. The CDR3 nucleotides read TGTGCCAGCAGTAGTAAAGCGGGGGGGCCCGTCGAGCAGTACTTC.

This sequence joins TRBV5-1 and TRBJ1-1; TRBD1 is a possible D gene (5 bases). CDR3 size: 13 residues. Trimming took off 1 base at V and 4 bases at J, with 8 bases between the two ends. Germline V CDR1 and CDR2: SGHRS, YFSETQ. CDR3 protein: CASSLTGGTEAFF. CDR3 nucleotides: TGCGCCAGCAGCTTGACGGGGGGCACTGAAGCTTTCTTT.

V usage is TRBV6-1 and J usage is TRBJ1-2, with 8 positions matching TRBD1. Trimming removed 3 bases from V and 8 bases from J; junction bases left unmatched: 5. This CDR3 has 13 residues. Germline V lookup: CDR1 MNHNS, CDR2 SASEGT. The DNA of the CDR3 is TGTGCCAGCAGTGAGGGGACAGGTGGGGGCTACACCTTC. It translates to CASSEGTGGGYTF.

The V and J genes are TRBV11-2 and TRBJ2-1; TRBD1 might be the D (5 bases). The CDR3 has 14 residues. The germline CDR1 and CDR2 sequences are SGHAT and FQNNGV. V lost 5 bases and J 4 bases, leaving 12 bases between the germline ends. CDR3 nucleotide sequence: TGTGCCAGCAGCGTACTTCGGACATACAATGAGCAGTTCTTC. Encoded protein: CASSVLRTYNEQFF.

This chain connects TRBV28 to TRBJ2-3; D is possibly TRBD2 (6 bases). V was pared by 3 bases and J by 1 base, with 8 bases between. The CDR3 spans 14 residues. Per germline, CDR1 MDHEN and CDR2 SYDVKM. Here the CDR3 DNA reads TGTGCCAGCAGTTTCCGACTAGGCACAGATACGCAGTATTTT. Its translation is CASSFRLGTDTQYF.

The chain has TRBV7-9 and TRBJ1-1, with D uncertain. V was pared by 3 bases and J by 5 bases, with 13 bases between. CDR1 is SEHNR, CDR2 FQNEAQ, per germline (reference sequence). The CDR3 is made up of 14 amino acids. Here the CDR3 reads CASSFLGEGTEAFF. The CDR3 DNA is TGTGCCAGCAGCTTCCTAGGCGAGGGAACTGAAGCTTTCTTT.

This chain connects TRBV7-9 to TRBJ2-7, with 7 bases that match TRBD2. Germline V gives CDR1 SEHNR, CDR2 FQNEAQ (reference sequence). V lost 5 bases to trimming and J lost 3 bases; unmatched junction nucleotides: 7. The CDR3 is 14 residues long. The CDR3 region is CASSRLADNYEQYF. The DNA for the CDR3 is TGTGCCAGCAGCCGGCTAGCGGACAACTACGAGCAGTACTTC.

The V gene is TRBV25-1, the J gene TRBJ2-3; 8 bases agree with TRBD2. The CDR3 is made up of 16 amino acids. The ends lost 2 bases at V and 4 bases at J; junction bases unmatched: 8. The germline CDR1 and CDR2 sequences are MGHDK and SYGVNS. The CDR3 DNA reads TGTGCCAGCAGTGAAACCTCCGGGGGGGTGGCAGATACGCAGTATTTT. Translated: CASSETSGGVADTQYF.

A word on this clone: Its ends do not fully match the called genes, so a read error is possible. The gene calls are TRBV7-7 and TRBJ2-2; D call uncertain. This CDR3 is 12 amino acids long. Germline V gene data show CDR1 as SSHAT and CDR2 as FNYEAQ (reference sequence). The CDR3 here is CASSLGTGELFF. DNA for the CDR3: TGTGCTAGCAGCTTAGGCACCGGGGAGCTGTTTTTT.

This clone was counted a single time. J is TRBJ1-2 and V is TRBV27, with D perhaps TRBD1 (5 bases). The CDR3 extends over 15 amino acids. From germline, CDR1 is MNHEY and CDR2 SMNVEV (reference sequence). Between the trimmed V and J ends, which lost 5 bases and 2 bases, there was a span of 15 bases. CDR3: CASSDSSKGNYGYTF. The CDR3 DNA sequence: TGTGCCAGCAGTGATTCCTCGAAGGGGAACTATGGCTACACCTTC.

This chain connects TRBV28 to TRBJ1-1; the D is unclear. Germline V gives CDR1 MDHEN, CDR2 SYDVKM. The CDR3 has 14 amino acids. V gave up 6 bases and J gave up 1 base, with 12 bases separating them. CDR3 region: CASSRMSANTEAFF. The CDR3 DNA sequence: TGTGCCAGCAGCCGCATGTCTGCGAACACTGAAGCTTTCTTT.

This chain links TRBV25-1 with TRBJ2-4, with a weak D call TRBD2 (6 bases). Trimming left V 2 bases short and J 8 bases short, with 10 bases between. Germline CDR1 is MGHDK and CDR2 is SYGVNS. The CDR3 totals 13 residues. CDR3 in amino acids: CASSERLDDIQYF. CDR3 bases: TGTGCCAGCAGTGAACGACTAGACGACATTCAGTACTTC.

The chain joins TRBV5-8 to TRBJ1-1, with a possible D match to TRBD1 (6 bases). V lost 2 bases to trimming and J lost 0 bases, with 11 bases between them. Germline V lookup: CDR1 SGHTS, CDR2 YDEGEE. This CDR3 contains 15 residues. The CDR3 DNA reads as TGTGCCAGCAGCTTAGGGACATACATGAACACTGAAGCTTTCTTT. Its protein is CASSLGTYMNTEAFF.

This chain uses TRBV5-1 with TRBJ1-1; TRBD1 aligns across 10 bases. V lost 6 bases, J lost 1 base, and 6 bases stayed unmatched. Germline lookup yields CDR1 SGHRS and CDR2 YFSETQ. The CDR3 runs 15 residues. The CDR3: CASTSGTGANTEAFF. In DNA, the CDR3 is TGCGCCAGCACCTCCGGGACAGGGGCGAACACTGAAGCTTTCTTT.

This clone was detected a few times. The chain couples TRBV9 to TRBJ1-6; D ambiguous. Trimming took 4 bases from V and 1 from J, leaving 9 bases between them. This CDR3 region has 15 residues. Germline CDR1 and CDR2: SGDLS and YYNGEE. CDR3 in DNA: TGTGCCAGCAGCCGCGACGATTCCTATAATTCACCCCTCCACTTT. Amino acid sequence: CASSRDDSYNSPLHF.